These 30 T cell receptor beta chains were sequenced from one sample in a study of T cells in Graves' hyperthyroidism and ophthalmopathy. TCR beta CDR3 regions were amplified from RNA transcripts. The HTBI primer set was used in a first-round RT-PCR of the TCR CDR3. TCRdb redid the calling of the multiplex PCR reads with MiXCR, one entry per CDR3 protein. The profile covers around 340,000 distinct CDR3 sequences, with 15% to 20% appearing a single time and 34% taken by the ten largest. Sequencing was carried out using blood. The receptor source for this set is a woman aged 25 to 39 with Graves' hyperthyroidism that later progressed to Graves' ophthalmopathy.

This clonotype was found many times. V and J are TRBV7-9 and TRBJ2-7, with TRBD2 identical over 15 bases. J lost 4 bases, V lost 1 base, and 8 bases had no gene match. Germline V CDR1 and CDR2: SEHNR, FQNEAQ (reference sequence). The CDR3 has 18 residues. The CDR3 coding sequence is TGTGCCAGCAGCTTAGGGACTAGCGGGGGGGCCGGGAGATACGAGCAGTACTTC. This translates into CASSLGTSGGAGRYEQYF.

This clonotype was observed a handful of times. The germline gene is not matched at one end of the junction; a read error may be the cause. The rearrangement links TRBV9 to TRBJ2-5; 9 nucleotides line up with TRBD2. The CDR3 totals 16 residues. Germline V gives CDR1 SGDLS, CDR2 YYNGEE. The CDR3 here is CVSSQGGLAGFETQYF. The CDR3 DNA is TGTGTCAGCAGCCAGGGGGGGCTAGCGGGATTCGAGACCCAGTACTTC. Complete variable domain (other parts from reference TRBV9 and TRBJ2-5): DSGVTQTPKHLITATGQRVTLRCSPRSGDLSVYWYQQSLDQGLQFLIQYYNGEERAKGNILERFSAQQFPDLHSELNLSSLELGDSALYFCVSSQGGLAGFETQYFGPGTRLLVL.

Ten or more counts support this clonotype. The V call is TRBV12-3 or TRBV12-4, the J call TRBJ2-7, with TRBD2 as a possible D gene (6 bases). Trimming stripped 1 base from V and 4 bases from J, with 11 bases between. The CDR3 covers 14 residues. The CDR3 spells CASSLGRGTYEQYF. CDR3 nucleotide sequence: TGTGCCAGCAGTTTAGGGCGGGGAACATACGAGCAGTACTTC.

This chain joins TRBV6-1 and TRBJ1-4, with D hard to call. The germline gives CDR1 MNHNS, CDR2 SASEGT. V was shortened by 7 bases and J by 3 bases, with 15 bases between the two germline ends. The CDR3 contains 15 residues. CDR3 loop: CASKDGPGSNEKLFF. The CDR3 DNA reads TGTGCCAGCAAAGACGGGCCCGGGTCTAATGAAAAACTGTTTTTT.

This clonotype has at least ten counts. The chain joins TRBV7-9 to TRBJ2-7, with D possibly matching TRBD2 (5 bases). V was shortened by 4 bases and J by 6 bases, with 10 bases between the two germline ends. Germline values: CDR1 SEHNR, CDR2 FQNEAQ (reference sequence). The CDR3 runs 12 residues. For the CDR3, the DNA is TGTGCCAGCAGCTCTACGGGATTCGAGCAGTACTTC. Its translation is CASSSTGFEQYF. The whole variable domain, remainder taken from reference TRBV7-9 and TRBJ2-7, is DTGVSQNPRHKITKRGQNVTFRCDPISEHNRLYWYRQTLGQGPEFLTYFQNEAQLEKSRLLSDRFSAERPKGSFSTLEIQRTEQGDSAMYLCASSSTGFEQYFGPGTRLTVT.

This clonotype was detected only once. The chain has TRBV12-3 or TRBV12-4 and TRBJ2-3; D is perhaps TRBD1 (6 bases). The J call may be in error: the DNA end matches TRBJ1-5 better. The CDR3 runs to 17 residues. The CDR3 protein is CASTTSEGGPSTDTQHF. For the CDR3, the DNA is TGTGCCAGCACCACGTCGGAGGGGGGCCCTTCCACAGATACGCAGCATTTT.

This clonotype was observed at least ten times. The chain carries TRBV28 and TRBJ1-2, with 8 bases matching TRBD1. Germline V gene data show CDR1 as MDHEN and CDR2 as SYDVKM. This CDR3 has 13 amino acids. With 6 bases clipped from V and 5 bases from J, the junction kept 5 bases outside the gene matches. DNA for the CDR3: TGTGCCAGCAGGACAGGGGTTCGGTATGGCTACACCTTC. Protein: CASRTGVRYGYTF.

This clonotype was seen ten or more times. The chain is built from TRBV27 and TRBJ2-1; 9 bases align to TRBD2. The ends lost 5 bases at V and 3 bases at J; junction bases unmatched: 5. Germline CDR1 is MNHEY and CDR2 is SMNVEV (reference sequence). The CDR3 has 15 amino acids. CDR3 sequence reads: CASSDEAGGYNEQFF. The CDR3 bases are TGTGCCAGCAGTGACGAAGCGGGGGGCTACAATGAGCAGTTCTTC.

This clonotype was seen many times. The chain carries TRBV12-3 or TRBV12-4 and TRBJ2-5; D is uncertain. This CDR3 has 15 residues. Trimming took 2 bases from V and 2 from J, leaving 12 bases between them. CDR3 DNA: TGTGCCAGCAGTTTAAGTGCTGGCTATCAAGAGACCCAGTACTTC. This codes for CASSLSAGYQETQYF.

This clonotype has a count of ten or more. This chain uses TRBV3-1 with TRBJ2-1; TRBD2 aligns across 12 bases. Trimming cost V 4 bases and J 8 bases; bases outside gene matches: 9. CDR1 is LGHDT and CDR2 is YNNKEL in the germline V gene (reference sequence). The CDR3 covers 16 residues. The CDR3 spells CASSPPTSGGYDEQFF. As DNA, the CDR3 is TGTGCCAGCAGCCCCCCCACTAGCGGGGGGTATGATGAGCAGTTCTTC.

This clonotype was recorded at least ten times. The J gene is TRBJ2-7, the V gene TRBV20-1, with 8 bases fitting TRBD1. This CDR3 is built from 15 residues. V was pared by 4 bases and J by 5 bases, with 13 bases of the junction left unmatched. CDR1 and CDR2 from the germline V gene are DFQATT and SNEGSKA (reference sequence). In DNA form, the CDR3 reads TGCAGTGCTACCTCACCCGACAGGGGTGTGGACGAGCAGTACTTC. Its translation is CSATSPDRGVDEQYF.

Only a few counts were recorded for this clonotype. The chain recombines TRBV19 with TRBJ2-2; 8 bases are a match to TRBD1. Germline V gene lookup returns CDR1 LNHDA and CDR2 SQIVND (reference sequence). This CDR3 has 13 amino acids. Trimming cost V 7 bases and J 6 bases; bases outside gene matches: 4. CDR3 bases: TGTGCCAGTACCCTGACAGGGGCCGGGGAGCTGTTTTTT. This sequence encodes CASTLTGAGELFF. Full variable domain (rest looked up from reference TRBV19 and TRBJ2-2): DGGITQSPKYLFRKEGQNVTLSCEQNLNHDAMYWYRQDPGQGLRLIYYSQIVNDFQKGDIAEGYSVSREKKESFPLTVTSAQKNPTAFYLCASTLTGAGELFFGEGSRLTVL.

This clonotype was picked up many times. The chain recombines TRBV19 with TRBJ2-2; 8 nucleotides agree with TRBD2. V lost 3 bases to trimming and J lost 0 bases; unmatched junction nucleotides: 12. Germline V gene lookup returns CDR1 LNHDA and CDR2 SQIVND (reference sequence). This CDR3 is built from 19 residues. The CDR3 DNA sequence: TGTGCCAGTAGTATCCCCCCAAGGAGCGGGAGACCGAACACCGGGGAGCTGTTTTTT. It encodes CASSIPPRSGRPNTGELFF.

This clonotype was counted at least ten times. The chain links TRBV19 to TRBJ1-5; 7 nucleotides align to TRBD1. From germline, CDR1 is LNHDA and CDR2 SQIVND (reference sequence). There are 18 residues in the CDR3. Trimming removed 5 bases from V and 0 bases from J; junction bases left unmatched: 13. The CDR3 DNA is TGTGCCAGTAGTGCCCAGGGGGGGACAGCTTATAGCAATCAGCCCCAGCATTTT. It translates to CASSAQGGTAYSNQPQHF.

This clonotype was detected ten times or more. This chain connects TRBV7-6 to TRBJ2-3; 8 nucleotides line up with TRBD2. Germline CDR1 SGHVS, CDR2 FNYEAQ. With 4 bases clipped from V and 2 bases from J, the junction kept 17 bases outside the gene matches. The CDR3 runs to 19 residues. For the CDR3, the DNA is TGTGCCAGCAGCTCCCTCAGACGGTGGGCTAGCGGGCTCACAGATACGCAGTATTTT. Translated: CASSSLRRWASGLTDTQYF.

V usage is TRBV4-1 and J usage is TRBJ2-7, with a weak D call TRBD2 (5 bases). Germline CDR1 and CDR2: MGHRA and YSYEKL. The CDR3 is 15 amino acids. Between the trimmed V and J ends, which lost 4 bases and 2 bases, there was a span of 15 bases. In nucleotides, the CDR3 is TGCGCCAGCAGCCCTGGTCCTAGCTCTCCCTACGAGCAGTACTTC. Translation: CASSPGPSSPYEQYF.

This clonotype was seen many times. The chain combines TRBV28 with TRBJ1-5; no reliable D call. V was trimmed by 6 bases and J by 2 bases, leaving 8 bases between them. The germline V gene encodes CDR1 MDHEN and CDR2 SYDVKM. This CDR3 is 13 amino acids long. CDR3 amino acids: CASSRSGNQPQHF. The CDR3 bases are TGTGCCAGCAGCCGTTCTGGCAATCAGCCCCAGCATTTT.

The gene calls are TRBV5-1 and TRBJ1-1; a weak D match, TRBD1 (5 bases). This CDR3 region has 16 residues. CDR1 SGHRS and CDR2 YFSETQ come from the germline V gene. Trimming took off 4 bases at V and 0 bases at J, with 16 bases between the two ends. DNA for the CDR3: TGCGCCAGCAGCCCCTCCGGGGCGTTAATGAACACTGAAGCTTTCTTT. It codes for CASSPSGALMNTEAFF.

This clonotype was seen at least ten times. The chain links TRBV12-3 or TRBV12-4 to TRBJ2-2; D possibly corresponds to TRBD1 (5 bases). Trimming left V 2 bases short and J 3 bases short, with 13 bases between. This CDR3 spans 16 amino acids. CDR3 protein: CASSLRRGSHTGELFF. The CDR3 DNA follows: TGTGCCAGCAGTTTACGAAGGGGCAGCCACACCGGGGAGCTGTTTTTT.

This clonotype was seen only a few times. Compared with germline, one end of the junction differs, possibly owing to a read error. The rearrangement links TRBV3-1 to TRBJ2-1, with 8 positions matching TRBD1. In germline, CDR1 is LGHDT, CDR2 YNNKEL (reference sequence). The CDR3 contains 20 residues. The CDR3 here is CASSQRSRDRFPSSYNGQFF. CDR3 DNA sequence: TGTGCCAGCAGCCAACGGTCCCGGGACAGGTTCCCGAGCTCCTACAATGGGCAGTTCTTC.

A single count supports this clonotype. For the CDR3, the DNA is TGTGCCAGCAATGAGGGACGTGGCCGGTCCCATGAGCAGTTCTTC. Protein: CASNEGRGRSHEQFF. The rearrangement uses TRBV2 and TRBJ2-1, with D perhaps TRBD1 or TRBD2 (5 bases each). The V end lost 7 bases, the J end lost 8 bases, and 21 bases lay between the germline ends. The germline V gene encodes CDR1 SNHLY and CDR2 FYNNEI. The CDR3 runs to 15 residues.

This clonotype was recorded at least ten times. Here the CDR3 reads CASSAGGSSSYEQYF. The CDR3 region has the DNA TGTGCCAGCAGCGCAGGGGGCTCAAGCTCCTACGAGCAGTACTTC. The genes are TRBV9 and TRBJ2-7; 8 bases align to TRBD1. The CDR3 is 15 amino acids. Per the germline V gene, CDR1 is SGDLS and CDR2 is YYNGEE. The J segment lost 0 bases and the V segment lost 3 bases, leaving 5 bases of the junction unmatched. Variable domain in full (rest from reference TRBV9 and TRBJ2-7): DSGVTQTPKHLITATGQRVTLRCSPRSGDLSVYWYQQSLDQGLQFLIQYYNGEERAKGNILERFSAQQFPDLHSELNLSSLELGDSALYFCASSAGGSSSYEQYFGPGTRLTVT.

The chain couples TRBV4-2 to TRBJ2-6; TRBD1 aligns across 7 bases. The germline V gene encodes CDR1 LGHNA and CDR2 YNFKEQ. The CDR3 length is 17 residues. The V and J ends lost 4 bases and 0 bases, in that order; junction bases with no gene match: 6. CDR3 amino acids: CASSRQGHSSGANVLTF. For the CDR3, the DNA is TGTGCCAGCAGCCGACAGGGTCACTCCTCTGGGGCCAACGTCCTGACTTTC.

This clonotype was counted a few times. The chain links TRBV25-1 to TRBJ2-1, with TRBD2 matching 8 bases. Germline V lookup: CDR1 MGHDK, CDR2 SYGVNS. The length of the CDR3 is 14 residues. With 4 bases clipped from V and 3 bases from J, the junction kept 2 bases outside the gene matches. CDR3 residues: CASSVLADYNEQFF. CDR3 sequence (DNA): TGTGCCAGCAGTGTACTAGCGGACTACAATGAGCAGTTCTTC.

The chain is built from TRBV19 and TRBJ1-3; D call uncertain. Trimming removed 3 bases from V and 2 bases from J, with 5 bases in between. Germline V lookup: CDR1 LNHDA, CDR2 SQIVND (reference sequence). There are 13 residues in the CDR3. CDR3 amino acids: CASSIGAGNTIYF. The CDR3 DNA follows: TGTGCCAGTAGTATTGGAGCTGGAAACACCATATATTTT.

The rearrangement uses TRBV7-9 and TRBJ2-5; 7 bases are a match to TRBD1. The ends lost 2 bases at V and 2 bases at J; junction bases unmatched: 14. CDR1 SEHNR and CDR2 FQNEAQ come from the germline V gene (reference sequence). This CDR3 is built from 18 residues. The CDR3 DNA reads TGTGCCAGCAGCTTAAAGTCCCTTTGGGACAGCTCGCAAGAGACCCAGTACTTC. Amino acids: CASSLKSLWDSSQETQYF.

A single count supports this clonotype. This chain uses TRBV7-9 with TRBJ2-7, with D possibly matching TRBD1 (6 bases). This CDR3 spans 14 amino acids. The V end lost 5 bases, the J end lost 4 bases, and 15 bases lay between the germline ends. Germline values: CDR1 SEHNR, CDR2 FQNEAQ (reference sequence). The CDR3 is CASSPPGQLYEQYF. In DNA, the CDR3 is TGTGCCAGCAGCCCCCCCGGACAGTTATACGAGCAGTACTTC.

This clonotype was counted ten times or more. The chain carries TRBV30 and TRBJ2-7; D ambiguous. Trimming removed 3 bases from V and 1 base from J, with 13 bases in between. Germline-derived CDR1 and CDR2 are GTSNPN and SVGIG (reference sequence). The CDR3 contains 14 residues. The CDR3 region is CAWSPSSLSYEQYF. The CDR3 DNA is TGTGCCTGGAGCCCGTCCAGTTTATCCTACGAGCAGTACTTC.

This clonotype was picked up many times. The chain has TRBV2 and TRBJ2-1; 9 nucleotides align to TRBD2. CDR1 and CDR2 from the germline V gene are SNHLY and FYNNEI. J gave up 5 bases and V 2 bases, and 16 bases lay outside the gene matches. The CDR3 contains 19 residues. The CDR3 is CASSEPREGRVLYDNEQFF. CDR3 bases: TGTGCCAGCAGTGAACCGCGGGAGGGCCGGGTACTGTACGACAATGAGCAGTTCTTC.

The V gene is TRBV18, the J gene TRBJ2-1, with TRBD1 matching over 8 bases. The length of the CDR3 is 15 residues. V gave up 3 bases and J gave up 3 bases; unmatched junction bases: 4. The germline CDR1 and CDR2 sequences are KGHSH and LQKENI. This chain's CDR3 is CASSPRDRHYNEQFF. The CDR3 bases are TGTGCCAGCTCACCCCGGGACAGGCACTACAATGAGCAGTTCTTC.